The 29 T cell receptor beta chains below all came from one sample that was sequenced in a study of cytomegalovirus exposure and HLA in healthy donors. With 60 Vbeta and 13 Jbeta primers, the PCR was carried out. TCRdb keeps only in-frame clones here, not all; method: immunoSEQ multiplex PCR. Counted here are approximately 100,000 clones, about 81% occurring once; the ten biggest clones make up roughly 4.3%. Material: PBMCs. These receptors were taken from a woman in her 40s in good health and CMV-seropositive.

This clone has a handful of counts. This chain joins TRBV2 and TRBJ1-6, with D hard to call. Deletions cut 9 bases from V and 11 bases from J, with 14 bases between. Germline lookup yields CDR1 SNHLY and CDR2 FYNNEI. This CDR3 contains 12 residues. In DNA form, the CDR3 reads TGTGCCAGAGCAGGTGGGGAGCCACCCCTCCACTTT. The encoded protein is CARAGGEPPLHF.

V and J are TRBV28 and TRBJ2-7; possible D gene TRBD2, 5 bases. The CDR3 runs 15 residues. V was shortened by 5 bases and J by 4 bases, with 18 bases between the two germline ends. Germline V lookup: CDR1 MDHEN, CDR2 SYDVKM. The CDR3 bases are TGTGCCAGCAGTCCGCTTAGTGGGAGCTTTTACGAGCAGTACTTC. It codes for CASSPLSGSFYEQYF.

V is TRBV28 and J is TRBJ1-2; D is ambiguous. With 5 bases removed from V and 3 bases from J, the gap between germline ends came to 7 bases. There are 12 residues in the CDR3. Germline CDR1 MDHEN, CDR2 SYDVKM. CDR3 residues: CASSHRYYGYTF. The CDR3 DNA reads TGTGCCAGCAGTCACAGATACTATGGCTACACCTTC.

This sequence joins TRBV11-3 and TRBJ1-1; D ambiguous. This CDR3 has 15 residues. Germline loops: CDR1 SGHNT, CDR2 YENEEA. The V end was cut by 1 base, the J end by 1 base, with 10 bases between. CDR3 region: CASSLGGRQNTEAFF. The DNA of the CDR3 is TGTGCCAGCAGCTTAGGTGGCAGACAGAACACTGAAGCTTTCTTT.

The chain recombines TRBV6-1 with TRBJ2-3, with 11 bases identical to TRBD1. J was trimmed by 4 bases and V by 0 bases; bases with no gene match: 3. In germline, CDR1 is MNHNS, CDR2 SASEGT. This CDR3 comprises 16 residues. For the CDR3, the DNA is TGTGCCAGCAGTGAAGCGCCGGGACAGGGGGCAGATACGCAGTATTTT. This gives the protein CASSEAPGQGADTQYF.

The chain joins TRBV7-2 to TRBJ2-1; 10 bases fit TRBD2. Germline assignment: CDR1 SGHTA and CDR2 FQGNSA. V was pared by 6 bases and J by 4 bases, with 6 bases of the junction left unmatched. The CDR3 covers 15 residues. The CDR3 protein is CASRQTSGDYNEQFF. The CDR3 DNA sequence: TGTGCCAGCAGACAAACTAGCGGGGATTACAATGAGCAGTTCTTC.

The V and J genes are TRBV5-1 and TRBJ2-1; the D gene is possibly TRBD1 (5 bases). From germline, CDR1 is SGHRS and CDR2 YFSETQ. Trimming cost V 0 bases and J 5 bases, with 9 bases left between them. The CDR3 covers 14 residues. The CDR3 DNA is TGCGCCAGCAGCTTGGCCATCAGGGACAATGAGCAGTTCTTC. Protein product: CASSLAIRDNEQFF.

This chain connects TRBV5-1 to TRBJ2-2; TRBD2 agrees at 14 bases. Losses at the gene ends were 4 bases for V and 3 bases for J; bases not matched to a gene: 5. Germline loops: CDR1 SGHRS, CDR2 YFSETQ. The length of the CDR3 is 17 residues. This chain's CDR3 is CASSEGLAGVYTGELFF. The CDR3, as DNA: TGCGCCAGCAGCGAGGGACTAGCGGGAGTGTACACCGGGGAGCTGTTTTTT. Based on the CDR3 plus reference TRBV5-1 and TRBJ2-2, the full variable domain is KAGVTQTPRYLIKTRGQQVTLSCSPISGHRSVSWYQQTPGQGLQFLFEYFSETQRNKGNFPGRFSGRQFSNSRSEMNVSTLELGDSALYLCASSEGLAGVYTGELFFGEGSRLTVL.

The CDR3 reads CASSIQGPGGGYTF. The CDR3 DNA sequence: TGTGCCAGCAGTATACAGGGGCCTGGGGGCGGCTACACCTTC. The genes are TRBV6-5 and TRBJ1-2; 7 positions agree with TRBD1. Germline assignment: CDR1 MNHEY and CDR2 SVGAGI. The CDR3 contains 14 residues. V shed 5 bases and J 8 bases; nucleotides not matched to a gene: 11.

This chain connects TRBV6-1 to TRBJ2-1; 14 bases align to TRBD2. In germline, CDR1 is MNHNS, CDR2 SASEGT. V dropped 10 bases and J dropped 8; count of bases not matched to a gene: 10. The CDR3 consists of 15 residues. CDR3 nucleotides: TGTGCCACCAGCGGGACTAGCGGGAGTCCGGATGAGCAGTTCTTC. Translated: CATSGTSGSPDEQFF.

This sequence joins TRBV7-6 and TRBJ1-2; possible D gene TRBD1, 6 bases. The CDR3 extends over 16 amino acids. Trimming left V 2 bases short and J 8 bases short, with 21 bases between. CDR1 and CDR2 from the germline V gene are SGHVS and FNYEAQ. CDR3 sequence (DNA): TGTGCCAGCAGCTTATCCTCCGGCAGGGGTGTGGAGGGCTACACCTTC. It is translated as CASSLSSGRGVEGYTF.

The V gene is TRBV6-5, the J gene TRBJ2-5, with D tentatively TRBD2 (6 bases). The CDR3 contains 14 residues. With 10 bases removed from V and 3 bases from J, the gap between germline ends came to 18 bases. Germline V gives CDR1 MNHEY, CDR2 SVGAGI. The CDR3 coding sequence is TGTGCCACCCGGGGGACCGCCGGGAAAGAGACCCAGTACTTC. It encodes CATRGTAGKETQYF.

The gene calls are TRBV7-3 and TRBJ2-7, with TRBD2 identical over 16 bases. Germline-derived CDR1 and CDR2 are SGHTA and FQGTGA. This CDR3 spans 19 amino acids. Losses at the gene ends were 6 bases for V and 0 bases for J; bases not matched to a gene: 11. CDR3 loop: CASRPGPGLAGGNSYEQYF. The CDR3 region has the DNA TGTGCCAGCAGACCCGGCCCGGGACTAGCGGGAGGGAACTCCTACGAGCAGTACTTC.

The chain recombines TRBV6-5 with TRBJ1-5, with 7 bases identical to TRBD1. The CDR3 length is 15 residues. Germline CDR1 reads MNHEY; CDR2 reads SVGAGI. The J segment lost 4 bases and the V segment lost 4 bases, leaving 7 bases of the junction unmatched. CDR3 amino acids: CASSLRQGENQPQHF. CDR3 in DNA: TGTGCCAGCAGTTTACGACAGGGCGAGAATCAGCCCCAGCATTTT.

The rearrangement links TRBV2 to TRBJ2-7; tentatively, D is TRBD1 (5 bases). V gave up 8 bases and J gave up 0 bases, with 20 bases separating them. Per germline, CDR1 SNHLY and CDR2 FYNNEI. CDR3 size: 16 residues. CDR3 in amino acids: CASAYSQTAISYEQYF. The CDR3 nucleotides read TGTGCCAGCGCCTACTCTCAGACAGCGATCTCCTACGAGCAGTACTTC.

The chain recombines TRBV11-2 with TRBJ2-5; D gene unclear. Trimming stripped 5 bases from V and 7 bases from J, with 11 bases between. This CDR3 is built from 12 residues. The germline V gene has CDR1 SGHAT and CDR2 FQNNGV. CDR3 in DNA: TGTGCCAGCAGCACCGACTCGGTGACCCAGTACTTC. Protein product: CASSTDSVTQYF.

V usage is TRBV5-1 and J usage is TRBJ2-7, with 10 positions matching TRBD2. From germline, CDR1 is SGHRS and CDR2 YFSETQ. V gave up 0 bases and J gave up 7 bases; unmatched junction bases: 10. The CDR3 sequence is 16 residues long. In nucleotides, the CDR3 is TGCGCCAGCAGCTTGGTAATCACTAGCGGGGCCGGGGAGCAGTACTTC. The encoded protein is CASSLVITSGAGEQYF.

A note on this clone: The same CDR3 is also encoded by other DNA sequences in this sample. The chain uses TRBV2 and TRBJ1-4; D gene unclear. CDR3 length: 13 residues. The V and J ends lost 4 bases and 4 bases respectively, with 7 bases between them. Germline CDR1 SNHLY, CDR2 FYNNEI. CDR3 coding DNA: TGTGCCAGCAGTGGAGACTTTAATGAAAAACTGTTTTTT. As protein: CASSGDFNEKLFF. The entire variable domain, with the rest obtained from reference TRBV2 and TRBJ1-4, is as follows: EPEVTQTPSHQVTQMGQEVILRCVPISNHLYFYWYRQILGQKVEFLVSFYNNEISEKSEIFDDQFSVERPDGSNFTLKIRSTKLEDSAMYFCASSGDFNEKLFFGSGTQLSVL.

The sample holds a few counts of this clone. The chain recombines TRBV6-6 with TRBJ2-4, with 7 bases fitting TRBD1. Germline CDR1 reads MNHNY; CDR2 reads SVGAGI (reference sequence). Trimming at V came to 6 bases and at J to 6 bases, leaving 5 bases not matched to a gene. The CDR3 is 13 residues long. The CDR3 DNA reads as TGTGCCAGCAGAGACAGGGCCCTAAACATTCAGTACTTC. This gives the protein CASRDRALNIQYF.

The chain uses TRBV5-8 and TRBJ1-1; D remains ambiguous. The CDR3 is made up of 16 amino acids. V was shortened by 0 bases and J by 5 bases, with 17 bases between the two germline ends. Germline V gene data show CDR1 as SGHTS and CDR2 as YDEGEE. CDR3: CASSLAGVGGRTEAFF. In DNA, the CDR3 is TGTGCCAGCAGCTTGGCCGGGGTAGGCGGAAGGACTGAAGCTTTCTTT.

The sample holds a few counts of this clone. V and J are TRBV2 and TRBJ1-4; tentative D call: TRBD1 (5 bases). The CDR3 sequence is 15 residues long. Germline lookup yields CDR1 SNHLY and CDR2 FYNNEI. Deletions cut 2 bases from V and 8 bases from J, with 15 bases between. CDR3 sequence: CASSELLVRQEKLFF. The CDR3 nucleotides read TGTGCCAGCAGTGAACTGTTGGTCAGACAGGAAAAACTGTTTTTT.

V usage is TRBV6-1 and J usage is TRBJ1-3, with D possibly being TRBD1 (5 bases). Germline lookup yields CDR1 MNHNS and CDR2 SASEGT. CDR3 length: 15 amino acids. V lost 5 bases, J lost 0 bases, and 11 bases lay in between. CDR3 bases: TGTGCCAGCAGTTGGCAACAGGACTCTGGAAACACCATATATTTT. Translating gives CASSWQQDSGNTIYF.

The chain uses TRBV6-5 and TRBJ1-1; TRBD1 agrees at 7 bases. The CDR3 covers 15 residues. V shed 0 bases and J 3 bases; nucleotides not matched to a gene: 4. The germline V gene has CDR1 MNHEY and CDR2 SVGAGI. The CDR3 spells CASSYSRQGDTEAFF. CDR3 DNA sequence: TGTGCCAGCAGTTACTCGCGGCAGGGGGACACTGAAGCTTTCTTT.

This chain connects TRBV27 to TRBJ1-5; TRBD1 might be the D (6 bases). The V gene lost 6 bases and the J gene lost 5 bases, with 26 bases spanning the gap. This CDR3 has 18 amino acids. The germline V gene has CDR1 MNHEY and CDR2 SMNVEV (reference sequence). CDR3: CASSLTGQGPARDQPQHF. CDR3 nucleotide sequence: TGTGCCAGCAGCCTTACAGGGCAAGGCCCTGCACGGGATCAGCCCCAGCATTTT.

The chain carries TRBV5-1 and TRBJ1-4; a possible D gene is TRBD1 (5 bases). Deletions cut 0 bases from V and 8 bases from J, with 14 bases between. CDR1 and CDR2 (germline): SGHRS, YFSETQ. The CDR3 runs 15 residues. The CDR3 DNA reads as TGCGCCAGCAGCTTGGAGGCCAGAACAGGAGAAAAACTGTTTTTT. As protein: CASSLEARTGEKLFF.

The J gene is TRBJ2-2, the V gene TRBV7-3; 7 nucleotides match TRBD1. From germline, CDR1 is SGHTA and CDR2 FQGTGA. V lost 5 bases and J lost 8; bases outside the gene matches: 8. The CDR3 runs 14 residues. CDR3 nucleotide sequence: TGTGCCAGCAGCCCACAGGGGCGAGAGGGGGAGCTGTTTTTT. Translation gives CASSPQGREGELFF.

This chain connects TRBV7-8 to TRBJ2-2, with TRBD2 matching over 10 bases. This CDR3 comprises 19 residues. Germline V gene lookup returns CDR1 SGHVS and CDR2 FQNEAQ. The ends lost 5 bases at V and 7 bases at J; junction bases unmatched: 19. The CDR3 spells CASSPTRLSGRAMVGELFF. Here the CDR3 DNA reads TGTGCCAGCAGCCCAACCAGACTGAGCGGGAGGGCCATGGTCGGGGAGCTGTTTTTT.

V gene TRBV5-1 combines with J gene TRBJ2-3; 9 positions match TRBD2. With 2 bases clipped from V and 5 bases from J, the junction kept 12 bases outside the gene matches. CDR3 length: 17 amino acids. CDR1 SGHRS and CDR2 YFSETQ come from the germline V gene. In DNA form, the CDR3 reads TGCGCCAGCAGCTTCCAAGGCGGGAGGGCCTTGGGAGATACGCAGTATTTT. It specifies CASSFQGGRALGDTQYF.

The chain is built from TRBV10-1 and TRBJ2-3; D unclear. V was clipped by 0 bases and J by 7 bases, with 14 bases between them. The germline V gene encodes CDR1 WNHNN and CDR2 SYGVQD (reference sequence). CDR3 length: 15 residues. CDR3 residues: CASSESLSTANTQYF. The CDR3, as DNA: TGCGCCAGCAGTGAGTCCCTAAGTACCGCTAATACGCAGTATTTT.